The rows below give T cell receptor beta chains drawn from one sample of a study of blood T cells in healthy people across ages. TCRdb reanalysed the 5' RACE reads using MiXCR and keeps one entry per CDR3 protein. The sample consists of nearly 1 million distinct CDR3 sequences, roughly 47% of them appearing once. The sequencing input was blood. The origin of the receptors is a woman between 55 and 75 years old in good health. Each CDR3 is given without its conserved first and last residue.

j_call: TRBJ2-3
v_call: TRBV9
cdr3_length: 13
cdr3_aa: ASSVWGTNIDTQY

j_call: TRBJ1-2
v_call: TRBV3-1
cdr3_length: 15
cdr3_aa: ASSQGIWTGTGNGYT

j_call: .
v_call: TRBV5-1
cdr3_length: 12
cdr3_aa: ASSLIQDYGEQY

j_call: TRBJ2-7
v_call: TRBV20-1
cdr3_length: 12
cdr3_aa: SAQGGSWSYEQY

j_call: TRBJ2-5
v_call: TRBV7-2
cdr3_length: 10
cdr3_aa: ASTLQGETQY

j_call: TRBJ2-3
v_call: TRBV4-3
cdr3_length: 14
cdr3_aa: ASSQASGTSTDTQY

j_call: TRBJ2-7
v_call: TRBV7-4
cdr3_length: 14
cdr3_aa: ASSLVAQDSYNEQY

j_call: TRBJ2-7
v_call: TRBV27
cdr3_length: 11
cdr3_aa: ASRGLAGYEQY

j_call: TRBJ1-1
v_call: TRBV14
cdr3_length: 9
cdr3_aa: ASSHWQEAF

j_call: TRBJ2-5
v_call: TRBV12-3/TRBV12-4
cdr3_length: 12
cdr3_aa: ASSLPTSQETQY

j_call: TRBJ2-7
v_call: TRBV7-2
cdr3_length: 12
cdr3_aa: ASSQQGQFGEQY

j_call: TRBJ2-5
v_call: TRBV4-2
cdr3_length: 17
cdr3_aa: ASSQDLVSGSRFLETQY

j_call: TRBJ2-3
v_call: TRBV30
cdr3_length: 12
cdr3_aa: AWSSITSTDTQY

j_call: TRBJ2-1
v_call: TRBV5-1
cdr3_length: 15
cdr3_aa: ASSLRQFSLTYNEQF

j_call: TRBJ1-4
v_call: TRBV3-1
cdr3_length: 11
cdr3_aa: ASSQSELAKLF

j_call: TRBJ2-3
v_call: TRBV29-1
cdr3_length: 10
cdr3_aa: SAKDWYYTQY

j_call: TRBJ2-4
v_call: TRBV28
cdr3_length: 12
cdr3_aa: ASSYSSGRGEQY

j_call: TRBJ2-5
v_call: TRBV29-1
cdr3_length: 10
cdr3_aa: SVGWGFETQY

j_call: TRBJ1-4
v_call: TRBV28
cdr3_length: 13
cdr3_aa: ASSRRQAFNEKLF

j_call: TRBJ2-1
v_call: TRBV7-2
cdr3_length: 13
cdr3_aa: ASSFFGGNYNEQF

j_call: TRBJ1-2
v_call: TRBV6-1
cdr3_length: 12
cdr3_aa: ASSEGSANYGYT

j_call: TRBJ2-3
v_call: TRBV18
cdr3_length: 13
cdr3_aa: ASSPFPTGAETQY

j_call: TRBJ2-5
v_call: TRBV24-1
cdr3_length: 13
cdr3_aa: ATSDAGTAQETQY

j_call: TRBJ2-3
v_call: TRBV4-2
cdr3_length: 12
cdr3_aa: ASSQVDLTDTQY

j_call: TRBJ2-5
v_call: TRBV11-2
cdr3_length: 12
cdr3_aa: ASSLNPGPETQY

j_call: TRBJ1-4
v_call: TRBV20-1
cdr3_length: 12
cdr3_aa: SARDADNHEKLF

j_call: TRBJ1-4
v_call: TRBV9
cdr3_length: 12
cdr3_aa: ASSETGGHEKLF

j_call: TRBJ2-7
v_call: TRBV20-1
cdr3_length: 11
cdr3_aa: SAPGTSVYEQY

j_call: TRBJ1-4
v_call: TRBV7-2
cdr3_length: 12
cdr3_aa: ASSLGGASGKLF

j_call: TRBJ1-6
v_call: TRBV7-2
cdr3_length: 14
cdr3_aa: ASRLVGGSYNSPLH

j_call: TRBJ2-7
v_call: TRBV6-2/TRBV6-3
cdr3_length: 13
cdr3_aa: ASRDPAGTDGEQY

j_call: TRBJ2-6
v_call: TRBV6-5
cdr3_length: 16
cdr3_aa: ASSYPNTRGSGANVLT

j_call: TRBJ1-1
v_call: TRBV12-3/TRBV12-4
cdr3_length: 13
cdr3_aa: ASRIGPSKDTEAF

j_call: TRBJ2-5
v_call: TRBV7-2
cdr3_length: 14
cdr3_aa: ASSPRALLARNEQY

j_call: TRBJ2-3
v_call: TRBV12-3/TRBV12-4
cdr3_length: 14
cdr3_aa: ASSPRGRQSTDTQY

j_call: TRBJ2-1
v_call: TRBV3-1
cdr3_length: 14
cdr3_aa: ASSQEVGRELGEQF

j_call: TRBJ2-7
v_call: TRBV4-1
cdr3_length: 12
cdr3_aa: ASPGALPSYEQY

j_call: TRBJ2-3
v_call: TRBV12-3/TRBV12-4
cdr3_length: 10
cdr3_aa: ASSSRAYTQY

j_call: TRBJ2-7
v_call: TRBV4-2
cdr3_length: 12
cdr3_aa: ASSQDRAGYEQY

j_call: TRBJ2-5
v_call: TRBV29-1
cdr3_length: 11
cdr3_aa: SVAGTGIETQY

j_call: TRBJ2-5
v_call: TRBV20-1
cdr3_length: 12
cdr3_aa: SARTSSGSETQY

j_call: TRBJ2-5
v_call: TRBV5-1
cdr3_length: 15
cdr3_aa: ASSFLGQGLSGETQY

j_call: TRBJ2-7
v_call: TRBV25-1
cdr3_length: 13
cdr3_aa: ASSRRGWNSYEQY

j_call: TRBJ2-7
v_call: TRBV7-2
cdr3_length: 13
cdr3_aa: ASSEGLADHYEQY

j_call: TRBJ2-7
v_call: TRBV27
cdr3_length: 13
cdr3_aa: ASRQAGGSHYEQY

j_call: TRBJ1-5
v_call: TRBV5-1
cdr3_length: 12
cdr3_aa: ASSVRAGKQPQN

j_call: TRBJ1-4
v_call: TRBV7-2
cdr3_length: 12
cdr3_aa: ASSLAGADEKLF

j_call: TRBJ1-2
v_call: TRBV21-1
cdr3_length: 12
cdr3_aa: ASSTPGVRSGYT